One and the same sample provided the 24 T cell receptor beta chains below, sequenced in a study of T-cell memory formation after mild COVID-19. TCRdb called the 5' RACE reads again in MiXCR, with one record for every CDR3 protein. This sample yields 350,000 to 400,000 distinct CDR3 sequences, of which around 21% are seen a single time; about 12% belongs to the top ten. The sample was PBMCs or a T cell subset sorted from them (not recorded which). Receptors originate from an adult woman who had mild COVID-19 (a few samples of this study predate the infection). Cell type and time point are not known.

The chain employs TRBV12-3 or TRBV12-4 and TRBJ2-5; D is perhaps TRBD1 (5 bases). This CDR3 comprises 13 residues. Trimming cost V 5 bases and J 6 bases, with 13 bases left between them. The CDR3, as DNA: TGTGCCAGCAGTCTGACAGTGGGGAAGACCCAGTACTTC. Translating it yields CASSLTVGKTQYF.

This chain links TRBV7-2 with TRBJ2-5, with 10 bases lining up with TRBD1. Germline CDR1 SGHTA, CDR2 FQGNSA. CDR3 size: 15 residues. V lost 3 bases and J lost 6; bases outside the gene matches: 7. DNA of the CDR3: TGTGCCAGCAGCTTTGGACAGGGGGTTGTGAAGACCCAGTACTTC. Amino acids: CASSFGQGVVKTQYF. The full variable domain, with the rest looked up from reference TRBV7-2 and TRBJ2-5, is GAGVSQSPSNKVTEKGKDVELRCDPISGHTALYWYRQSLGQGLEFLIYFQGNSAPDKSGLPSDRFSAERTGGSVSTLTIQRTQQEDSAVYLCASSFGQGVVKTQYFGPGTRLLVL.

The chain employs TRBV18 and TRBJ2-7; 13 bases agree with TRBD2. CDR3 length: 17 residues. Trimming cost V 0 bases and J 3 bases; bases outside gene matches: 5. CDR1 KGHSH and CDR2 LQKENI come from the germline V gene. The CDR3 sequence: CASSPPLGLAGDYEQYF. Here the CDR3 DNA reads TGTGCCAGCTCACCACCGCTCGGACTAGCGGGAGACTACGAGCAGTACTTC.

This clonotype showed up just a few times. The gene calls are TRBV27 and TRBJ2-7; 13 bases match TRBD2. Germline trimming cut 5 bases from V and 7 bases from J; bases unmatched to any gene: 8. CDR1 and CDR2 from the germline V gene are MNHEY and SMNVEV (reference sequence). This CDR3 spans 15 amino acids. The CDR3 loop is CASSLRLAGGFEQYF. In nucleotides, the CDR3 is TGTGCCAGCAGTCTCCGACTAGCGGGGGGCTTTGAGCAGTACTTC.

The chain combines TRBV6-5 with TRBJ1-2, with D unclear. CDR3 length equals 15 residues. Deletions cut 3 bases from V and 0 bases from J, with 11 bases between. Per germline, CDR1 MNHEY and CDR2 SVGAGI. The CDR3 DNA reads as TGTGCCAGCAGTTATTCGGGCAGCGCTAACTATGGCTACACCTTC. Amino acid sequence: CASSYSGSANYGYTF.

This clonotype was counted a few times. The chain couples TRBV24-1 to TRBJ2-2; D not certain. The CDR3 extends over 14 amino acids. Between the trimmed V and J ends, which lost 1 base and 5 bases, there was a span of 7 bases. CDR1 and CDR2 from the germline V gene are KGHDR and SFDVKD. The chain's CDR3 is CATSDFLGTGELFF. CDR3 coding DNA: TGTGCCACCAGTGATTTCCTCGGAACCGGGGAGCTGTTTTTT.

This CDR3 is CASSGTGDGANVLTF. The CDR3 DNA sequence: TGTGCCAGCAGTGGGACAGGGGATGGGGCCAACGTCCTGACTTTC. This chain uses TRBV6-1 with TRBJ2-6; 9 nucleotides match TRBD1. CDR1 and CDR2 (germline): MNHNS, SASEGT. CDR3 size: 15 residues. With 4 bases clipped from V and 3 bases from J, the junction kept 1 base outside the gene matches.

The table lists this clonotype with a few counts. The junction differs from germline at one of its ends, possibly a read error. The rearrangement links TRBV24-1 to TRBJ2-7; 9 bases are shared with TRBD1. Germline assignment: CDR1 KGHDR and CDR2 SFDVKD. CDR3 length equals 15 residues. CDR3 region: CATSDSRTGDYQQYF. Here the CDR3 DNA reads TGTGCCACCAGTGATTCGAGGACAGGGGACTACCAGCAGTACTTC.

The chain recombines TRBV11-3 with TRBJ2-5; D possibly matches TRBD1 or TRBD2 (5 bases each). The CDR3 has 17 residues. Germline-derived CDR1 and CDR2 are SGHNT and YENEEA. V lost 4 bases and J lost 0, with 18 bases in between. The CDR3 nucleotides are TGTGCCAGCAGCTCTTATTCCGGGGACCGCAACCAAGAGACCCAGTACTTC. This codes for CASSSYSGDRNQETQYF. Based on the CDR3 plus reference TRBV11-3 and TRBJ2-5, the full variable domain is EAGVVQSPRYKIIEKKQPVAFWCNPISGHNTLYWYLQNLGQGPELLIRYENEEAVDDSQLPKDRFSAERLKGVDSTLKIQPAELGDSAVYLCASSSYSGDRNQETQYFGPGTRLLVL.

This clonotype has only a few counts. The chain links TRBV12-3 or TRBV12-4 to TRBJ2-3, with D perhaps matching TRBD1 (6 bases). The CDR3 runs 15 residues. The ends were cut back, 5 bases at V and 2 bases at J, with 14 bases in the middle. The CDR3 spells CASSKTTGFTDTQYF. CDR3 nucleotide sequence: TGTGCCAGCAGTAAAACAACAGGGTTCACAGATACGCAGTATTTT.

This clonotype occurred once. The V call is TRBV4-3, the J call TRBJ2-7, with 9 bases identical to TRBD1. The CDR3 extends over 16 amino acids. Germline CDR1 reads LGHNA; CDR2 reads YSLEER. Trimming removed 0 bases from V and 6 bases from J; junction bases left unmatched: 9. CDR3 coding DNA: TGCGCCAGCAGCCAAGATCCGGGACAGGGTAGTCGCGAGCAGTACTTC. It codes for CASSQDPGQGSREQYF.

There are a few counts of this clonotype. J is TRBJ2-6 and V is TRBV4-1; D call uncertain. V lost 3 bases and J 0 bases, leaving 18 bases between the germline ends. The CDR3 is 19 amino acids. The V gene's germline CDR1 is MGHRA and CDR2 YSYEKL. The CDR3 loop reads CASSQGYGLLNSGANVLTF. DNA for the CDR3: TGCGCCAGCAGCCAGGGGTATGGGCTACTCAACTCTGGGGCCAACGTCCTGACTTTC.

This clonotype turned up a few times. This CDR3 reads CASSLTQGATLWELFF. The DNA of the CDR3 is TGTGCCAGCAGCCTTACACAGGGGGCTACTCTCTGGGAGCTGTTTTTT. J is TRBJ2-2 and V is TRBV3-1, with 9 bases that match TRBD1. The germline V gene has CDR1 LGHDT and CDR2 YNNKEL (reference sequence). The CDR3 sequence is 16 residues long. V shed 4 bases, J shed 9 bases, and the junction held 12 bases outside the gene matches.

This rearrangement joins TRBV12-3 or TRBV12-4 to TRBJ2-3; a weak D match, TRBD2 (7 bases). V lost 6 bases and J lost 2, with 21 bases in between. CDR3 length: 17 residues. This CDR3 is CASRGGDTPGATDTQYF. CDR3 bases: TGTGCCAGCAGAGGGGGGGACACCCCAGGGGCCACAGATACGCAGTATTTT.

The gene calls are TRBV27 and TRBJ2-1; TRBD1 matches 9 bases. CDR3 length: 16 amino acids. J gave up 8 bases and V 5 bases, and 13 bases lay outside the gene matches. The V gene's germline CDR1 is MNHEY and CDR2 SMNVEV (reference sequence). CDR3: CASSPRNRGLRDEQFF. Written as DNA, the CDR3 is TGTGCCAGCAGTCCTCGCAACAGGGGGCTTCGGGATGAGCAGTTCTTC.

This clonotype was picked up a small number of times. J is TRBJ1-2 and V is TRBV3-1; TRBD1 might be the D (6 bases). CDR1 is LGHDT and CDR2 is YNNKEL in the germline V gene (reference sequence). V was clipped by 3 bases and J by 5 bases, with 13 bases between them. This CDR3 has 14 residues. Written as DNA, the CDR3 is TGTGCCAGCAGCCAGGGGAAACAGGGTTATGGCTACACCTTC. It is translated as CASSQGKQGYGYTF.

V and J are TRBV11-3 and TRBJ2-7, with TRBD1 matching 9 bases. This CDR3 region has 17 residues. V shed 5 bases and J 4 bases; nucleotides not matched to a gene: 15. The V gene's germline CDR1 is SGHNT and CDR2 YENEEA. CDR3 nucleotides: TGTGCCAGCAGCCGTTCACTGACCGGGACAGGGAGATACGAGCAGTACTTC. This codes for CASSRSLTGTGRYEQYF.

The gene calls are TRBV7-9 and TRBJ2-3, with D perhaps matching TRBD2 (6 bases). Per germline, CDR1 SEHNR and CDR2 FQNEAQ (reference sequence). V lost 5 bases, J lost 6 bases, and 12 bases lay in between. The CDR3 has 13 amino acids. CDR3 DNA sequence: TGTGCCAGCAGCCCACCCCGGGGGGATACGCAGTATTTT. Its protein is CASSPPRGDTQYF. The whole variable domain, remainder taken from reference TRBV7-9 and TRBJ2-3, is DTGVSQNPRHKITKRGQNVTFRCDPISEHNRLYWYRQTLGQGPEFLTYFQNEAQLEKSRLLSDRFSAERPKGSFSTLEIQRTEQGDSAMYLCASSPPRGDTQYFGPGTRLTVL.

The CDR3 bases are TGTGCCAGCAGTTTCGGGGCGAATCAGCCCCAGCATTTT. It translates to CASSFGANQPQHF. The gene calls are TRBV12-3 or TRBV12-4 and TRBJ1-5; weak D call: TRBD1 (5 bases). The CDR3 spans 13 residues. Trimming removed 3 bases from V and 4 bases from J, with 7 bases in between.

The chain is built from TRBV25-1 and TRBJ1-6, with D possibly being TRBD1 (5 bases). The CDR3 runs 15 residues. V dropped 5 bases and J dropped 9 bases, with 17 bases sitting between them. Germline-derived CDR1 and CDR2 are MGHDK and SYGVNS. This chain's CDR3 is CASSRSGPLGSPLHF. CDR3 DNA sequence: TGTGCCAGCAGTCGGTCGGGGCCGCTTGGTTCACCCCTCCACTTT. Together with reference TRBV25-1 and TRBJ1-6, the CDR3 gives the full variable domain: EADIYQTPRYLVIGTGKKITLECSQTMGHDKMYWYQQDPGMELHLIHYSYGVNSTEKGDLSSESTVSRIRTEHFPLTLESARPSHTSQYLCASSRSGPLGSPLHFGNGTRLTVT.

This clonotype turned up a few times. The V gene is TRBV4-1, the J gene TRBJ2-7; D is possibly TRBD1 (5 bases). CDR3 length: 15 amino acids. V lost 0 bases to trimming and J lost 5 bases, with 14 bases between them. Per germline, CDR1 MGHRA and CDR2 YSYEKL. The CDR3 protein is CASSQEARVLDEQYF. The CDR3 DNA reads TGCGCCAGCAGCCAAGAGGCCAGGGTCCTCGACGAGCAGTACTTC.

V gene TRBV7-2 combines with J gene TRBJ2-7; D not resolved. V was cut by 1 base and J by 6 bases, with 16 bases left in between. Germline V gene lookup returns CDR1 SGHTA and CDR2 FQGNSA. CDR3 length: 15 amino acids. As DNA, the CDR3 is TGTGCCAGCAGCTTAGTTCCGGGTTTAGCTGGCGAGCAGTACTTC. Its translation is CASSLVPGLAGEQYF.

The chain combines TRBV2 with TRBJ1-6; possible D gene TRBD1, 5 bases. This CDR3 spans 15 amino acids. Looked up from germline, CDR1 is SNHLY and CDR2 is FYNNEI. Trimming removed 7 bases at V and 6 bases at J, with 16 bases between. CDR3 bases: TGTGCCAGCAAGGGGAAAAGGGACGTTAATTCACCCCTCCACTTT. It encodes CASKGKRDVNSPLHF.

This sequence joins TRBV7-9 and TRBJ2-2; D may correspond to TRBD1 or TRBD2 (5 bases each). The CDR3 is made up of 15 amino acids. The germline CDR1 and CDR2 sequences are SEHNR and FQNEAQ (reference sequence). With 3 bases removed from V and 2 bases from J, the gap between germline ends came to 10 bases. The CDR3 loop reads CASSFGGGNTGELFF. The CDR3 coding sequence is TGTGCCAGCAGCTTCGGTGGGGGTAACACCGGGGAGCTGTTTTTT.